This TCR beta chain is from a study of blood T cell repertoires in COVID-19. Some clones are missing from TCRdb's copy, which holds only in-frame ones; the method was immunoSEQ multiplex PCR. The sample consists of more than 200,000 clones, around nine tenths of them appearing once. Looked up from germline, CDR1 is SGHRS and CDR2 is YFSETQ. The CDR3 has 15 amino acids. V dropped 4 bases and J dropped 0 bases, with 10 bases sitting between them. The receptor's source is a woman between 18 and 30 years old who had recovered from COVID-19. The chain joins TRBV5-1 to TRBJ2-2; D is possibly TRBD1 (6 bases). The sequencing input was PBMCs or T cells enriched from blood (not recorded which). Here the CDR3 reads CASSTRTANTGELFF. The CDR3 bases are TGCGCCAGCAGCACCCGGACAGCGAACACCGGGGAGCTGTTTTTT.